The rows below give T cell receptor beta chains drawn from one sample of a study of cytomegalovirus exposure and HLA in healthy donors. Method: immunoSEQ multiplex PCR; TCRdb's copy keeps in-frame clones and lacks some. The table shows about 120,000 clones, with roughly 9% occurring only once. The sequencing sample was made of PBMCs. All receptors derive from a young man in good health and CMV-seronegative. Both conserved end residues are part of each CDR3. A D gene is named only where the DNA matches it firmly. Size tells how often a clone was seen (once, few, many) or the class of an expanded clone, and some rows leave it out.

few	TRBV15	TRBD1	14	TRBJ2-7	CATSTEDRGYEQYF	TGTGCCACCAGCACAGAAGACAGGGGGTACGAGCAGTACTTC
NA	TRBV7-9	NA	13	TRBJ1-5	CASSLTANQPQHF	TGTGCCAGCAGCTTGACAGCCAATCAGCCCCAGCATTTT
few	TRBV5-1	NA	12	TRBJ2-1	CASSFAWNEQFF	TGCGCCAGCAGCTTTGCGTGGAATGAGCAGTTCTTC
NA	TRBV7-7	NA	13	TRBJ2-1	CASSLGGINEQFF	TGTGCTAGCAGCTTAGGAGGGATCAATGAGCAGTTCTTC
NA	TRBV6-1	NA	13	TRBJ1-6	CASSVQRNSPLHF	TGTGCCAGCAGTGTCCAGCGGAATTCACCCCTCCACTTT
few	TRBV18	NA	13	TRBJ2-7	CASSLGVSYEQYF	TGTGCCAGCTCCTTAGGGGTTTCCTACGAGCAGTACTTC
few	TRBV30	TRBD2	13	TRBJ2-1	CAWSVLAENEQFF	TGTGCCTGGAGTGTACTAGCGGAAAATGAGCAGTTCTTC
NA	TRBV5-6	NA	13	TRBJ2-3	CASSLRGTDTQYF	TGTGCCAGCAGCTTGCGGGGCACAGATACGCAGTATTTT
few	TRBV10-1	TRBD1	15	TRBJ2-2	CASSNRDRGIGELFF	TGCGCCAGCAGTAACCGGGACAGGGGGATCGGGGAGCTGTTTTTT
NA	TRBV5-1	TRBD1	13	TRBJ2-1	CASRRTGDGEQFF	TGCGCCAGCAGGCGTACAGGGGATGGTGAGCAGTTCTTC
NA	TRBV27	TRBD1	19	TRBJ2-7	CASSLSHKPGQGISYEQYF	TGTGCCAGCAGTTTATCACATAAACCGGGACAGGGGATTTCCTACGAGCAGTACTTC
NA	TRBV19	NA	15	TRBJ1-1	CASSSPWTVNTEAFF	TGTGCCAGTAGTTCCCCTTGGACAGTGAACACTGAAGCTTTCTTT
few	TRBV5-1	TRBD2	15	TRBJ2-5	CASSPQAGEGETQYF	TGCGCCAGCAGCCCCCAAGCGGGGGAGGGAGAGACCCAGTACTTC
NA	TRBV18	TRBD1	15	TRBJ1-1	CASSDWTGLNTEAFF	TGTGCCAGCTCAGACTGGACAGGGCTGAACACTGAAGCTTTCTTT
few	TRBV28	TRBD2	15	TRBJ2-5	CASSLTSGRGETQYF	TGTGCCAGCAGTTTGACTAGCGGGCGTGGAGAGACCCAGTACTTC
few	TRBV7-3	NA	13	TRBJ2-6	CASRISGANVLTF	TGTGCCAGCAGAATATCTGGGGCCAACGTCCTGACTTTC
NA	TRBV9	NA	14	TRBJ2-2	CASSRVSGTGELFF	TGTGCCAGCAGCCGGGTTAGTGGAACCGGGGAGCTGTTTTTT
NA	TRBV5-8	TRBD2	18	TRBJ2-1	CASSSTSGGQSSYNEQFF	TGTGCCAGCAGCTCGACTAGCGGGGGCCAGAGCTCCTACAATGAGCAGTTCTTC
NA	TRBV11-2	NA	14	TRBJ1-1	CASSDNIADTEAFF	TGTGCCAGCAGCGACAATATAGCGGACACTGAAGCTTTCTTT
few	TRBV10-3	TRBD1	16	TRBJ1-5	CAIKAPTGEGNQPQHF	TGTGCCATCAAGGCCCCGACAGGGGAGGGAAATCAGCCCCAGCATTTT
NA	TRBV6-6	NA	12	TRBJ1-1	CASSYRTREAFF	TGTGCCAGCAGTTACCGGACACGTGAAGCTTTCTTT
few	TRBV5-1	TRBD2	15	TRBJ2-1	CASSLVAGGRNEQFF	TGCGCCAGCAGCTTGGTAGCGGGGGGGCGCAATGAGCAGTTCTTC
NA	TRBV19	TRBD1	14	TRBJ1-5	CASSGQGRNQPQHF	TGTGCCAGTAGTGGACAGGGCCGGAATCAGCCCCAGCATTTT
few	TRBV6-8	TRBD1	16	TRBJ2-5	CASTRDRVLGRETQYF	TGTGCCAGCACTCGAGACAGGGTACTCGGGCGGGAGACCCAGTACTTC
few	TRBV29-1	NA	13	TRBJ2-7	CSVGSGGTYEQYF	TGCAGCGTTGGATCAGGGGGGACCTACGAGCAGTACTTC
NA	TRBV19	NA	12	TRBJ2-7	CASGGVSYEQYF	TGTGCCAGCGGTGGAGTATCCTACGAGCAGTACTTC
few	TRBV29-1	TRBD2	12	TRBJ2-3	CSVEETSAAQYF	TGCAGCGTTGAAGAAACTAGCGCGGCGCAGTATTTT
NA	TRBV2	TRBD1	14	TRBJ1-4	CAIEDRGASEKLFF	TGTGCCATCGAAGACAGGGGGGCGAGTGAAAAACTGTTTTTT
NA	TRBV5-5	NA	15	TRBJ1-3	CASSRGDNPGNTIYF	TGTGCCAGCAGCCGGGGGGACAACCCTGGAAACACCATATATTTT
NA	TRBV5-1	TRBD2	18	TRBJ2-2	CASSLAVTSGSGTGELFF	TGCGCCAGCAGCTTGGCGGTGACTAGCGGAAGTGGAACCGGGGAGCTGTTTTTT
few	TRBV6-5	NA	15	TRBJ2-1	CASSRGGPFYNEQFF	TGTGCCAGCAGTCGCGGGGGCCCCTTTTACAATGAGCAGTTCTTC
once	TRBV2	TRBD1	15	TRBJ1-6	CASSRQGGHNSPLHF	TGTGCCAGCAGTCGACAGGGAGGTCATAATTCACCCCTCCACTTT
NA	TRBV28	TRBD1	15	TRBJ2-7	CASSLFGTALYEQYF	TGTGCCAGCAGTTTATTCGGGACAGCCTTGTACGAGCAGTACTTC
NA	TRBV6-1	NA	14	TRBJ2-5	CASSDLTGQETQYF	TGTGCCAGCAGTGACCTAACAGGGCAAGAGACCCAGTACTTC
NA	TRBV28	NA	13	TRBJ2-7	CASSEAQRYEQYF	TGTGCTTCTAGTGAGGCCCAGCGCTACGAGCAGTACTTC
NA	TRBV7-6	NA	16	TRBJ2-6	CASSLDRSSGANVLTF	TGTGCCAGCAGCTTAGACAGAAGCTCTGGGGCCAACGTCCTGACTTTC
NA	TRBV5-1	TRBD1	16	TRBJ2-5	CASSLGTGGYQETQYF	TGCGCCAGCAGCTTGGGGACAGGCGGGTACCAAGAGACCCAGTACTTC
few	TRBV6-6	TRBD2	12	TRBJ2-7	CASRDGAGEQYF	TGTGCCAGCAGGGACGGAGCGGGGGAGCAGTACTTC
few	TRBV6-1	NA	14	TRBJ2-1	CASSPNRVIDEQFF	TGTGCCAGCAGTCCCAACAGGGTGATCGATGAGCAGTTCTTC
few	TRBV2	NA	13	TRBJ1-5	CASNPQGNQPQHF	TGTGCCAGCAATCCACAGGGCAATCAGCCCCAGCATTTT
NA	TRBV2	TRBD2	15	TRBJ2-5	CASSDRGGGQETQYF	TGTGCCAGCAGTGACCGGGGGGGCGGCCAAGAGACCCAGTACTTC
NA	TRBV19	NA	14	TRBJ2-3	CASSIRLGSDTQYF	TGTGCCAGTAGTATAAGACTAGGTTCAGATACGCAGTATTTT
few	TRBV4-3	TRBD1	15	TRBJ1-2	CASSQVSTGDGGYTF	TGCGCCAGCAGCCAAGTCTCTACAGGGGATGGTGGCTACACCTTC
few	TRBV20-1	NA	11	TRBJ1-2	CSAPYRNGYTF	TGCAGTGCTCCCTATCGCAATGGCTACACCTTC
NA	TRBV28	TRBD1	14	TRBJ1-1	CASSVTGGRTEAFF	TGTGCCAGCAGTGTCACAGGGGGCAGGACTGAAGCTTTCTTT
NA	TRBV11-3	NA	12	TRBJ2-7	CASSLVGDMQYF	TGTGCCAGCAGCTTAGTAGGGGACATGCAGTACTTC
NA	TRBV5-1	TRBD1	15	TRBJ1-1	CASSLTGGSGTEAFF	TGCGCCAGCAGCTTGACAGGGGGCTCCGGCACTGAAGCTTTCTTT
NA	TRBV7-3	NA	15	TRBJ2-5	CASSLWAGDQETQYF	TGTGCCAGCAGCTTGTGGGCAGGGGACCAAGAGACCCAGTACTTC
few	TRBV9	NA	14	TRBJ1-1	CASSVGGRGTEAFF	TGTGCCAGCAGCGTAGGTGGCAGGGGCACTGAAGCTTTCTTT
few	TRBV5-1	NA	13	TRBJ1-2	CASSLGQVYGYTF	TGCGCCAGCAGCTTGGGGCAGGTCTATGGCTACACCTTC
NA	TRBV7-9	TRBD1	17	TRBJ2-7	CASSPHSFGQGAYEQYF	TGTGCCAGCAGCCCGCACAGCTTTGGACAGGGGGCGTACGAGCAGTACTTC
NA	TRBV5-1	NA	15	TRBJ2-2	CASSLSRVVTGELFF	TGCGCCAGCAGCTTGAGCAGGGTAGTCACCGGGGAGCTGTTTTTT
NA	TRBV7-9	TRBD1	15	TRBJ1-6	CASRPGQGRDSPLHF	TGTGCCAGCAGACCCGGACAGGGGAGAGATTCACCCCTCCACTTT
many	TRBV25-1	NA	16	TRBJ2-3	CASSESSGESTDTQYF	TGTGCCAGCAGTGAATCGTCGGGAGAAAGCACAGATACGCAGTATTTT
NA	TRBV4-1	TRBD1	15	TRBJ1-2	CASSQRDRVIDGYTF	TGCGCCAGCAGCCAACGGGACAGGGTCATTGATGGCTACACCTTC
NA	TRBV7-9	NA	13	TRBJ1-1	CASSLGINTEAFF	TGTGCCAGCAGCCTCGGTATTAACACTGAAGCTTTCTTT
NA	TRBV7-2	NA	14	TRBJ1-1	CASSLARGGGEAFF	TGTGCCAGCAGCTTAGCCAGGGGCGGGGGTGAAGCTTTCTTT
once	TRBV15	NA	17	TRBJ1-2	CATSTEGEGPANYGYTF	TGTGCCACCAGCACCGAGGGGGAGGGGCCAGCTAACTATGGCTACACCTTC